This is a list of T cell receptor beta chains from one sample in a study of blood T cell repertoires in COVID-19. Data came from immunoSEQ multiplex PCR; TCRdb stores just in-frame clones and leaves some out. The sample contains 70,000 or so clones, about 80% of which appear only once. The material sequenced was peripheral blood. The receptors were gathered from a woman in her sixties or seventies with acute or convalescent COVID-19. The conserved cysteine and the conserved F or W are not part of the CDR3 here. Not all rows give a size; the values are once, few, many and, for expanded clones, a class.

V	J	size	CDR3
TRBV5-1	TRBJ1-4	once	ASSQGQGGNEKLF
TRBV18	TRBJ2-1	-	ASSPPSIVGTEFF
TRBV6-4	TRBJ2-2	-	ASSERENPGELF
TRBV6-6	TRBJ2-5	-	ASSYSGAGGEETQY
TRBV13	TRBJ1-1	-	ASSLWSGQGATEAF
TRBV6-5	TRBJ2-2	-	ASSSANTGELF
TRBV12-3/TRBV12-4	TRBJ1-1	-	ASRHFTRGEAF
TRBV7-9	TRBJ1-2	-	ASSSDTGYGYT
TRBV15	TRBJ1-2	-	ATSRDLGAGNGYT
TRBV3-1/TRBV3-2	TRBJ2-3	-	ASSQDRRGTEDTQY
TRBV10-3	TRBJ2-7	-	AISEDRDSTYEQY
TRBV19	TRBJ1-2	few	ASSQTGTPYGYT
TRBV7-3	TRBJ1-1	-	ASSLTRARGNTEAF
TRBV9	TRBJ2-1	few	ASSPRTGVYEQF
TRBV7-2	TRBJ2-3	-	ASSLGTSGTRWADTQY
TRBV5-1	TRBJ1-1	few	ASSLAPTGGNTEAF
TRBV7-3	TRBJ1-2	many	ASSLVTGEGYT
TRBV5-4	TRBJ2-5	-	ASSSTGDWETQY
TRBV5-1	TRBJ1-5	once	ASSLGGLNRMEPQH
TRBV19	TRBJ1-1	-	ASSIAQGFTEAF
TRBV5-1	TRBJ2-4	-	ASSLSAQGGNIQY
TRBV27	TRBJ2-7	-	ASSLSDRGTYEQY